This TCR beta chain comes out of a study of technical replicates of blood from a handful of donors. Per germline, CDR1 SGDLS and CDR2 YYNGEE. J gave up 1 base and V 3 bases, and 4 bases lay outside the gene matches. The CDR3 totals 14 residues. Clones were read by immunoSEQ multiplex PCR, and TCRdb kept only the in-frame ones, dropping some. The sample consists of about 50,000 clones, about 95% of them appearing once. Material: PBMCs. The V gene is TRBV9, the J gene TRBJ2-7; 7 bases line up with TRBD1. The receptor's source is a human donor in good health. Some clones in this sample may be carry-over from other donors' samples. The CDR3 nucleotides read TGTGCCAGCAGCGGACCGGGACAGTCCTACGAGCAGTACTTC. This translates into CASSGPGQSYEQYF.